Below, one T cell receptor beta chain is given with its context. This clonotype was recorded a few times. The antigen this receptor binds is unknown. The sample holds no much larger clone one base away, and base qualities are not on file. This sample was taken from a study of T cells in Graves' hyperthyroidism and ophthalmopathy (dated by TCRdb to between 2018 and 2021). Background on the whole study: Peripheral blood samples were taken at the time of initial diagnosis, prior to any treatment. To identify TCR V-J signatures that set the groups apart, the researchers used a discovery cohort of 95 to 100 patients, made up of some 41 with Graves' ophthalmopathy and about 55 with stable Graves' hyperthyroidism. Whether ophthalmopathy could be predicted prospectively was tested in an independent validation cohort made up of roughly 19 hyperthyroidism patients plus 17 patients who later progressed to ophthalmopathy. The approximately 98 discovery patients were randomly divided into training and test sets at a 7:3 ratio. In more than five Graves' hyperthyroidism patients, the study also compared T-cell repertoires from thyroid tissue with T-cell repertoires from blood. After sampling, hyperthyroidism patients received methimazole starting at 30 mg daily, and ophthalmopathy patients received high-dose intravenous methylprednisolone. According to the paper, TCR Vbeta CDR3 sequencing was carried out on approximately 140 peripheral blood samples, which came from 40 to 45 ophthalmopathy, some 73 hyperthyroidism and around 17 progressor patients.

On the study overall, not on this receptor specifically: No statistical method was used to fix the sample size in advance, and group allocation was not hidden from the investigators. Most expanded thyroid clonotypes (frequency above 0.001) were also detected in blood, a finding suggesting that blood repertoires may reflect thyroid immune responses. In validation, the model predicted progression to ophthalmopathy with over 65% sensitivity and approximately 74% specificity, a median of approximately 6.5 months before onset. In cross-validation, a model built on a 13 V-J signature told ophthalmopathy apart from stable hyperthyroidism with 85% to 90% sensitivity and roughly 81% specificity, and in testing the same model reached 80%/75%.

Cut back by 2 bases and 10 bases, the V and J ends lie 9 bases apart. The germline V gene encodes CDR1 KGHSH and CDR2 LQKENI. Reading from cysteine to phenylalanine, the CDR3 counts 13 amino acids. This entry keeps only the CDR3 DNA: 39 bases, framed from base 1. The TCR beta CDR3 regions were amplified from the RNA transcripts. The first round of RT-PCR for the TCR CDR3 was performed with the HTBI primer set and the Qiagen OneStep RT-PCR kit. Libraries were constructed in a second round of multiplex PCR, after which size selection and purification were performed. Paired-end sequencing of the libraries was performed with 100 bp reads on an Illumina HiSeq2000. In the authors' own workflow: SOAPnuke was used to process the raw data, removing reads that contained adapters or uncalled bases, had a mean Phred below 15, or lacked an exact match to the constant primer or identifier. COPE v1.2.5 was used to merge high-quality paired reads, and clonotypes were defined as unique nucleotide sequences. Clonotypes were aligned to IMGT TRBV, TRBD and TRBJ reference segments using MiTCR v1.1. The analysis included only V-J combinations with a frequency above 0.0001, which together covered roughly 99% of the repertoires. A TCS score was defined as the ratio of F50 (clonal expansion) to E x V (chaos), with BLOSUM62-based TCRdist applied between CDR3 peptides within each V-J. Welch's t-statistics and random forest reduced approximately 520 V-J features to 13, which were used in a naive Bayes classifier (R e1071). In TCRdb, the public reads were trimmed at Q25 with fastp and aligned with MiXCR, with productive beta chains retained. Rows are unified per CDR3 protein, each entry keeping the most common DNA and genes. These V and J calls rely on TCRdb rather than the paper's analysis. The sample profile shows some 320,000 distinct CDR3 sequences; roughly an eighth of them were found once. Almost 35% of the sample is held by the ten biggest clonotypes.

Ophthalmopathy patients had moderately to severely active disease, with a Clinical Activity Score of 3 or more, a NOSPECS grade of 4 or more, and a disease duration of less than 3 months. Patients with uncontrolled infections, other autoimmune diseases, pregnancy or lactation were excluded. Clinical symptoms, serum thyroxine and TRAb, thyroid ultrasound, and orbital computed tomography formed the basis for the diagnoses. Ficoll-Paque density gradient centrifugation was used to isolate PBMCs from about 10 ml of fresh peripheral blood. Trizol reagent was used to extract total RNA, and RNA quality was then checked on an Agilent 2100 Bioanalyzer.

Sequencing used blood. This TCR was recovered from a woman between 35 and 50 years old with Graves' ophthalmopathy. The chain employs TRBV18 and TRBJ1-6; the D gene is unclear. The CDR3: CASSPGIGSPLHF. In nucleotide form, the sequence is TGTGCCAGCTCACCAGGTATAGGATCACCCCTCCACTTT.